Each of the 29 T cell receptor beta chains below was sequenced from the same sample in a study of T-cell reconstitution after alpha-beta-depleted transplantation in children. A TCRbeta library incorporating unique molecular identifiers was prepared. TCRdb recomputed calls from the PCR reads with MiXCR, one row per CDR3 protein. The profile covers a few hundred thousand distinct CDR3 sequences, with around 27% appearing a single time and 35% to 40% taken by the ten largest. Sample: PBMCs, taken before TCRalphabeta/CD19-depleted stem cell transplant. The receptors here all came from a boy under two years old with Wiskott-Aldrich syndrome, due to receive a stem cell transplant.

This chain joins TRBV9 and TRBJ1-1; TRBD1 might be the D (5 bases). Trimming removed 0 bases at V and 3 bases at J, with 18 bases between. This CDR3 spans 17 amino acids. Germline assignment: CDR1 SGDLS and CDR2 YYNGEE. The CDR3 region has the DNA TGTGCCAGCAGCGTAGGCCTGGCTTCAGGGATGGACACTGAAGCTTTCTTT. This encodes CASSVGLASGMDTEAFF. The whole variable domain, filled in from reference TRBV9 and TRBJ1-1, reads DSGVTQTPKHLITATGQRVTLRCSPRSGDLSVYWYQQSLDQGLQFLIQYYNGEERAKGNILERFSAQQFPDLHSELNLSSLELGDSALYFCASSVGLASGMDTEAFFGQGTRLTVV.

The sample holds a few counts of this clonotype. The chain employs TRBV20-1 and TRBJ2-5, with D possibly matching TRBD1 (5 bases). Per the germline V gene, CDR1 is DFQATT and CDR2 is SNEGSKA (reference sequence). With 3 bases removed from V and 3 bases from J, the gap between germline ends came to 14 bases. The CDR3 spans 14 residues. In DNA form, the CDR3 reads TGCAGTGCTAGTCGACCCAGGGTAGAAGAGACCCAGTACTTC. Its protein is CSASRPRVEETQYF.

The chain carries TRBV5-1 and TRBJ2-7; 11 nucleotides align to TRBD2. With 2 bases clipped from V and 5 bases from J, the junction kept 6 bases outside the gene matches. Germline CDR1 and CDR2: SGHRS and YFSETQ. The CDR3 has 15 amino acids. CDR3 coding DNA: TGCGCCAGCAGCTTTAGCGGGAGGGCCGTTAACGAGCAGTACTTC. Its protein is CASSFSGRAVNEQYF.

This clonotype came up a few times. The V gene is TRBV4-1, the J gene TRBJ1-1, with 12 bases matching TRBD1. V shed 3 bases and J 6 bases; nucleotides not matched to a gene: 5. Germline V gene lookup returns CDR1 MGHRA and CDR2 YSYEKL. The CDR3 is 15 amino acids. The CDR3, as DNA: TGCGCCAGCAGCCAGGAAGGGACAGGGGGCTCTGAAGCTTTCTTT. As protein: CASSQEGTGGSEAFF.

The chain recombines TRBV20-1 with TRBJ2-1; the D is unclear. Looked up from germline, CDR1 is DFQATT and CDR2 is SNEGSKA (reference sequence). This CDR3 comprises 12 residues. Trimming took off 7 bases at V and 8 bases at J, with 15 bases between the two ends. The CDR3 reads CSVRRATYEQFF. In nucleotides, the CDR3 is TGCAGTGTCCGACGGGCTACCTATGAGCAGTTCTTC.

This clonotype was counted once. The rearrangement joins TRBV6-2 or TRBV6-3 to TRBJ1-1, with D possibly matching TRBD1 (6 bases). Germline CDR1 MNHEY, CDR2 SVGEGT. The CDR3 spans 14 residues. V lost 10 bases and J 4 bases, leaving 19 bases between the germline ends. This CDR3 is CAIMEDSMGTEAFF. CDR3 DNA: TGTGCCATCATGGAGGACAGTATGGGCACTGAAGCTTTCTTT.

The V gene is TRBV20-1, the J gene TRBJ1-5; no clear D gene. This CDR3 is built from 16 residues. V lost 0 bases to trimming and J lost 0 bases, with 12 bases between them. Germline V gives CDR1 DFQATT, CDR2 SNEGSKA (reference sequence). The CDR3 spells CSARDTHGYSNQPQHF. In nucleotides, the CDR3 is TGCAGTGCTAGAGATACCCACGGTTATAGCAATCAGCCCCAGCATTTT.

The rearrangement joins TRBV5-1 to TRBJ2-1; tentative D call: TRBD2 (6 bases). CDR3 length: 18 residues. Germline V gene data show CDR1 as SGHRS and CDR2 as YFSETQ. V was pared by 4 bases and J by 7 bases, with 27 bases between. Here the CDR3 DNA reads TGCGCCAGCAGCCCCCCTTGGTTCATACGGGGAGGATGGAATGAGCAGTTCTTC. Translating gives CASSPPWFIRGGWNEQFF.

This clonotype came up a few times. CDR3 residues: CASRPGQGRTDTQYF. DNA of the CDR3: TGTGCCAGCAGACCGGGACAGGGAAGAACAGATACGCAGTATTTT. The chain is built from TRBV27 and TRBJ2-3; 9 nucleotides line up with TRBD1. This CDR3 region has 15 residues. With 6 bases clipped from V and 3 bases from J, the junction kept 7 bases outside the gene matches. The germline V gene has CDR1 MNHEY and CDR2 SMNVEV (reference sequence).

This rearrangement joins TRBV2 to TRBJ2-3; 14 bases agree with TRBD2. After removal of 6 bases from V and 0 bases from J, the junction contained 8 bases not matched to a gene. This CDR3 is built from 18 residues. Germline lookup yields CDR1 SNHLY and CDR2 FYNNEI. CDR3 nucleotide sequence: TGTGCCAGCAGCTCCGGGACTAGCGGGAGAGGAAGCACAGATACGCAGTATTTT. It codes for CASSSGTSGRGSTDTQYF.

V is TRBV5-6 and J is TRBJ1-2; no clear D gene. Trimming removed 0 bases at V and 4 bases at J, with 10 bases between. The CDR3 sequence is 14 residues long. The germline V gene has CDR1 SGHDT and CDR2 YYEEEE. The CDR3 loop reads CASSLDGAGYGYTF. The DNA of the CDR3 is TGTGCCAGCAGCTTGGATGGCGCCGGCTATGGCTACACCTTC. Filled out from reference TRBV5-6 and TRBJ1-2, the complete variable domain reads DAGVTQSPTHLIKTRGQQVTLRCSPKSGHDTVSWYQQALGQGPQFIFQYYEEEERQRGNFPDRFSGHQFPNYSSELNVNALLLGDSALYLCASSLDGAGYGYTFGSGTRLTVV.

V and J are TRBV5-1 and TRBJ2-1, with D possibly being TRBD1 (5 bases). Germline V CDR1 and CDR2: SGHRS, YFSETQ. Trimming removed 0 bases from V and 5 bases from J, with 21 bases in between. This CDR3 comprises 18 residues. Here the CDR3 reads CASSLDSRVPGKDNEQFF. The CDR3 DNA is TGCGCCAGCAGCTTGGATTCCCGGGTCCCAGGGAAAGACAATGAGCAGTTCTTC. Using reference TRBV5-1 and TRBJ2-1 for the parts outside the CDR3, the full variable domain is KAGVTQTPRYLIKTRGQQVTLSCSPISGHRSVSWYQQTPGQGLQFLFEYFSETQRNKGNFPGRFSGRQFSNSRSEMNVSTLELGDSALYLCASSLDSRVPGKDNEQFFGPGTRLTVL.

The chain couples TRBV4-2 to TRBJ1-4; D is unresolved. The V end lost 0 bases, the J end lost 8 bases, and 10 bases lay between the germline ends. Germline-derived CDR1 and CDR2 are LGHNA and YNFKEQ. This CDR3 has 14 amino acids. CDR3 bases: TGTGCCAGCAGCCAAGATCCCAGACCCGAAAAACTGTTTTTT. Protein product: CASSQDPRPEKLFF.

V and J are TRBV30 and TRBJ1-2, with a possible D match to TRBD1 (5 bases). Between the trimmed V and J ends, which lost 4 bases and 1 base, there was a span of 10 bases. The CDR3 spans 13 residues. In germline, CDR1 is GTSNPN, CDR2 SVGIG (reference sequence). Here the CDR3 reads CAWNPGVNYGYTF. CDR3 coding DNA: TGTGCCTGGAATCCGGGGGTTAACTATGGCTACACCTTC.

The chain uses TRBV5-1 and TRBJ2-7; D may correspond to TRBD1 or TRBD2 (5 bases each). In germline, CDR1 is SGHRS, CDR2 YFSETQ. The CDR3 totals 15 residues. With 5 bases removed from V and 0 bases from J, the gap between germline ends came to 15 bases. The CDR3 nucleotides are TGCGCCAGCAGACAAATCCGGGACGGCTCCTACGAGCAGTACTTC. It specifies CASRQIRDGSYEQYF.

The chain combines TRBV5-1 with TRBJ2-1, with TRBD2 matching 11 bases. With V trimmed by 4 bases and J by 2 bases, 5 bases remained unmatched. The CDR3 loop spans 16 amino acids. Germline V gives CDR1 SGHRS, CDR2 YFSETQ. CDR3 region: CASSRGTSGPYNEQFF. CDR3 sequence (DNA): TGCGCCAGCAGCAGGGGGACTAGCGGACCCTACAATGAGCAGTTCTTC.

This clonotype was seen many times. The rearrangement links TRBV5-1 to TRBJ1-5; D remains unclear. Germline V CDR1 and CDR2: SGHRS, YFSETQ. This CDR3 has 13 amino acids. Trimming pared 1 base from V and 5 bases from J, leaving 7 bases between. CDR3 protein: CASSLTVDQPQHF. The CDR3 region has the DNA TGCGCCAGCAGCTTGACGGTGGATCAGCCCCAGCATTTT.

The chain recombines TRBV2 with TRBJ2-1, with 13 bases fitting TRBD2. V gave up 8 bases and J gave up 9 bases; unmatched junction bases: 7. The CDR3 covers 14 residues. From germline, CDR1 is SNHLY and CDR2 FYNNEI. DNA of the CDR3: TGTGCCAGCGAAGGACTAGCGGGAGCAGGTGAGCAGTTCTTC. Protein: CASEGLAGAGEQFF.

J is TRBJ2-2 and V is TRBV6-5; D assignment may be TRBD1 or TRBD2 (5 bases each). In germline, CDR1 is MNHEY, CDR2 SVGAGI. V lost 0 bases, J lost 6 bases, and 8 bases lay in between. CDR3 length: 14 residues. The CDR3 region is CASSYSRGPGELFF. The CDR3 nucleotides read TGTGCCAGCAGTTACTCGAGGGGTCCCGGGGAGCTGTTTTTT.

CDR3 sequence reads: CASTTAGNTIYF. The CDR3, as DNA: TGTGCCAGCACTACCGCGGGAAACACCATATATTTT. The chain couples TRBV6-5 to TRBJ1-3; D uncertain. Germline V gene data show CDR1 as MNHEY and CDR2 as SVGAGI. V gave up 7 bases and J gave up 4 bases, with 8 bases separating them. The CDR3 runs 12 residues.

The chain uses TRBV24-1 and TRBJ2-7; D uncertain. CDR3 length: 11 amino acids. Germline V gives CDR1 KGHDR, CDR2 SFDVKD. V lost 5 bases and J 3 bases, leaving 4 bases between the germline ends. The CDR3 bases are TGTGCCACCAGTGCCGGCTACGAGCAGTACTTC. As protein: CATSAGYEQYF.

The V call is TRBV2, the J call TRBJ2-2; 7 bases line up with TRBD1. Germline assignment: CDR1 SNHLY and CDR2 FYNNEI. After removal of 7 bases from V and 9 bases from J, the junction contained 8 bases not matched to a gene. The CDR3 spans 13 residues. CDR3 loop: CASTWDRLRELFF. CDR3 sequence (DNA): TGTGCCAGCACATGGGACAGATTGAGGGAGCTGTTTTTT.

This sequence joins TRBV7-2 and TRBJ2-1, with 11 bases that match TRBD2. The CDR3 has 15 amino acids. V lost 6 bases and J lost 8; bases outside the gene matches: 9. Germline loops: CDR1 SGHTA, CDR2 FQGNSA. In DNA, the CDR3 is TGTGCCAGCAGGTCCCGACTAGCGGGATGGGATGAGCAGTTCTTC. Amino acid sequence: CASRSRLAGWDEQFF.

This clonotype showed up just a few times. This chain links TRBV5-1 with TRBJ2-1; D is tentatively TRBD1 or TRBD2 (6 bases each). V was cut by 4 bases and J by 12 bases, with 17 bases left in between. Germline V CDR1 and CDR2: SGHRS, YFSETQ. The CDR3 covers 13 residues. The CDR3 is CASSPTRGDRQFF. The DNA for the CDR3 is TGCGCCAGCAGCCCGACAAGGGGGGATAGGCAGTTCTTC. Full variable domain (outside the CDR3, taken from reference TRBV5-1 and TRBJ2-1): KAGVTQTPRYLIKTRGQQVTLSCSPISGHRSVSWYQQTPGQGLQFLFEYFSETQRNKGNFPGRFSGRQFSNSRSEMNVSTLELGDSALYLCASSPTRGDRQFFGPGTRLTVL.

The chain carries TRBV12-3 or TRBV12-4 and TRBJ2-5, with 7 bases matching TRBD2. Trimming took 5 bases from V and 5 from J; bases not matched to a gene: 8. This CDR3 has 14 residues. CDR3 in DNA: TGTGCCAGCAGTCGGGACTCGCGGGGGGAGACCCAGTACTTC. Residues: CASSRDSRGETQYF.

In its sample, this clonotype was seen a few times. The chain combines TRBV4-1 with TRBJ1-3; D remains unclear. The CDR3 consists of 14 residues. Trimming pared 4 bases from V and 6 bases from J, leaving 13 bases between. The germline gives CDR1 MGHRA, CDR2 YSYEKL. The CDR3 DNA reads TGCGCCAGCAGCCCCCTGGACCCTCCAAACACCATATATTTT. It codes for CASSPLDPPNTIYF.

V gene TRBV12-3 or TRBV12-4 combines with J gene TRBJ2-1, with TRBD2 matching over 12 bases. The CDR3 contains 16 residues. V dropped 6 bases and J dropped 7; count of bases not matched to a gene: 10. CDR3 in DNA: TGTGCCAGCAGGCCATCCCTAGCGGGAGGGGGGAATGAGCAGTTCTTC. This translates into CASRPSLAGGGNEQFF.

The CDR3 DNA reads TGTGCCAGCTCACCGGACAGGAATTTCCTCTATGGCTACACCTTC. This codes for CASSPDRNFLYGYTF. The chain is built from TRBV18 and TRBJ1-2; 7 nucleotides line up with TRBD1. The CDR3 runs to 15 residues. Germline CDR1 is KGHSH and CDR2 is LQKENI. J lost 4 bases, V lost 3 bases, and 8 bases had no gene match.

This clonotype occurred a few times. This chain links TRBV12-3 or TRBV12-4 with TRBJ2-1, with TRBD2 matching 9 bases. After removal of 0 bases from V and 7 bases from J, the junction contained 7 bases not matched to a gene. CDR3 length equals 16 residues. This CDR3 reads CASSLAGKREENEQFF. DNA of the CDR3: TGTGCCAGCAGTTTAGCGGGGAAGCGGGAGGAGAATGAGCAGTTCTTC.